The 24 T cell receptor beta chains presented below share a single source sample, sequenced in a study of blood T cell repertoires in COVID-19. This table comes from immunoSEQ multiplex PCR, and its TCRdb copy is limited to in-frame clones, with some not included. Found here are some 76,000 clones, about nine tenths of them singletons; the top ten hold approximately 10%. The source material was peripheral blood. The receptor source for this set is a woman younger than 30 with acute or convalescent COVID-19.

This sequence joins TRBV29-1 and TRBJ2-5, with D maybe TRBD1 (5 bases). V lost 6 bases to trimming and J lost 4 bases, with 21 bases between them. The CDR3 has 15 amino acids. Germline V gene data show CDR1 as SQVTM and CDR2 as ANQGSEA. The CDR3 protein is CSVPGRVVLGETQYF. DNA of the CDR3: TGCAGCGTCCCCGGCAGGGTAGTATTAGGAGAGACCCAGTACTTC.

The V and J genes are TRBV29-1 and TRBJ1-3; 8 bases match TRBD1. V lost 6 bases and J lost 2; bases outside the gene matches: 6. Looked up from germline, CDR1 is SQVTM and CDR2 is ANQGSEA. The length of the CDR3 is 14 residues. The CDR3 is CSVDTGGAGNTIYF. The CDR3 nucleotides are TGCAGCGTGGATACAGGGGGAGCTGGAAACACCATATATTTT. Supplemented by reference TRBV29-1 and TRBJ1-3, the full variable domain reads SAVISQKPSRDICQRGTSLTIQCQVDSQVTMMFWYRQQPGQSLTLIATANQGSEATYESGFVIDKFPISRPNLTFSTLTVSNMSPEDSSIYLCSVDTGGAGNTIYFGEGSWLTVV.

The chain is built from TRBV7-9 and TRBJ1-1, with D hard to call. The V end was cut by 0 bases, the J end by 6 bases, with 14 bases between. The CDR3 consists of 15 residues. Looked up from germline, CDR1 is SEHNR and CDR2 is FQNEAQ (reference sequence). Written as DNA, the CDR3 is TGTGCCAGCAGCTTAGCGGCCCCCGGGGAGGCTGAAGCTTTCTTT. It yields the protein CASSLAAPGEAEAFF.

The V and J genes are TRBV19 and TRBJ1-5, with D unclear. This CDR3 is 14 amino acids long. The V end was cut by 2 bases, the J end by 3 bases, with 8 bases between. The V gene's germline CDR1 is LNHDA and CDR2 SQIVND (reference sequence). The CDR3: CASSISQNNQPQHF. Written as DNA, the CDR3 is TGTGCCAGTAGTATATCTCAGAACAATCAGCCCCAGCATTTT.

The chain links TRBV4-1 to TRBJ1-2; 8 bases are a match to TRBD1. From germline, CDR1 is MGHRA and CDR2 YSYEKL. The CDR3 loop spans 15 amino acids. The V and J ends lost 4 bases and 1 base, in that order; junction bases with no gene match: 5. CDR3 in DNA: TGCGCCAGCAGCCTGACGGACAGGGTTAACTATGGCTACACCTTC. Amino acids: CASSLTDRVNYGYTF.

The chain couples TRBV4-2 to TRBJ2-3; D gene unclear. Germline-derived CDR1 and CDR2 are LGHNA and YNFKEQ. V lost 5 bases and J 0 bases, leaving 9 bases between the germline ends. This CDR3 region has 14 residues. CDR3: CASSAPRSTDTQYF. The CDR3 DNA is TGTGCCAGCAGCGCTCCGCGGAGCACAGATACGCAGTATTTT.

This clone was picked up one time. The chain couples TRBV30 to TRBJ2-7; TRBD1 aligns across 9 bases. The CDR3 is 13 amino acids. CDR1 is GTSNPN and CDR2 is SVGIG in the germline V gene (reference sequence). Trimming took 2 bases from V and 11 from J; bases not matched to a gene: 10. The CDR3 DNA reads as TGTGCCTGGAGTCCATCCGGGACAGGGTCGGAGTACTTC. This gives the protein CAWSPSGTGSEYF.

The chain joins TRBV6-2 or TRBV6-3 to TRBJ1-2, with 7 bases identical to TRBD1. Germline trimming cut 6 bases from V and 4 bases from J; bases unmatched to any gene: 8. Germline values: CDR1 MNHEY, CDR2 SVGEGT. The length of the CDR3 is 14 residues. The CDR3 spells CASSTTGVGYGYTF. CDR3 bases: TGTGCCAGCAGCACTACAGGGGTCGGCTATGGCTACACCTTC.

The chain carries TRBV28 and TRBJ1-2, with TRBD1 matching 8 bases. The V segment lost 6 bases and the J segment 6 bases; nucleotides outside the gene matches: 6. CDR1 is MDHEN, CDR2 SYDVKM, per germline. The CDR3 spans 13 residues. CDR3 coding DNA: TGTGCCAGCAGACCGGACAGGGTAAATGGCTACACCTTC. It specifies CASRPDRVNGYTF.

This chain links TRBV4-2 with TRBJ1-2; 7 bases align to TRBD1. The CDR3 has 15 residues. CDR1 LGHNA and CDR2 YNFKEQ come from the germline V gene. J gave up 2 bases and V 2 bases, and 5 bases lay outside the gene matches. The CDR3 region is CASSQPGQQNYGYTF. For the CDR3, the DNA is TGTGCCAGCAGCCAACCGGGACAGCAAAACTATGGCTACACCTTC.

This chain connects TRBV28 to TRBJ1-2, with D perhaps matching TRBD1 (5 bases). Germline V gene data show CDR1 as MDHEN and CDR2 as SYDVKM. This CDR3 has 12 residues. V dropped 6 bases and J dropped 5 bases, with 10 bases sitting between them. The CDR3 reads CASRRGLYGYTF. The CDR3 DNA reads as TGTGCCAGCAGAAGGGGCTTATATGGCTACACCTTC.

The J gene is TRBJ2-2, the V gene TRBV7-6, with no clear D. V was clipped by 3 bases and J by 3 bases, with 8 bases between them. Germline V gene data show CDR1 as SGHVS and CDR2 as FNYEAQ. This CDR3 is built from 14 residues. CDR3 nucleotide sequence: TGTGCCAGCAGCTTCCAGGCGTACACCGGGGAGCTGTTTTTT. It encodes CASSFQAYTGELFF.

The V call is TRBV5-1, the J call TRBJ2-3, with 8 bases that match TRBD2. This CDR3 region has 16 residues. Trimming at V came to 3 bases and at J to 2 bases, leaving 8 bases not matched to a gene. Per the germline V gene, CDR1 is SGHRS and CDR2 is YFSETQ. This chain's CDR3 is CASSSTLAGITDTQYF. DNA for the CDR3: TGCGCCAGCAGCTCCACATTAGCGGGGATCACAGATACGCAGTATTTT. Combining the CDR3 with reference TRBV5-1 and TRBJ2-3 gives the whole variable domain KAGVTQTPRYLIKTRGQQVTLSCSPISGHRSVSWYQQTPGQGLQFLFEYFSETQRNKGNFPGRFSGRQFSNSRSEMNVSTLELGDSALYLCASSSTLAGITDTQYFGPGTRLTVL.

The V and J genes are TRBV3-1 (or the pseudogene TRBV3-2) and TRBJ2-6, with 9 nucleotides matching TRBD1. CDR1 and CDR2 from the germline V gene are LGHDT and YNNKEL (reference sequence). The CDR3 sequence is 15 residues long. Trimming cost V 2 bases and J 8 bases; bases outside gene matches: 4. CDR3 in amino acids: CASSQTTGGPNVLTF. The CDR3 DNA is TGTGCCAGCAGCCAAACTACAGGGGGCCCCAACGTCCTGACTTTC.

The genes are TRBV9 and TRBJ2-2; TRBD1 agrees at 10 bases. CDR3 size: 16 residues. Germline CDR1 and CDR2: SGDLS and YYNGEE. Germline trimming cut 4 bases from V and 6 bases from J; bases unmatched to any gene: 9. The CDR3 region is CASSPWTGGAAGELFF. The CDR3 DNA is TGTGCCAGCAGCCCATGGACAGGGGGGGCCGCCGGGGAGCTGTTTTTT.

The chain joins TRBV7-9 to TRBJ2-1; TRBD2 matches 8 bases. In germline, CDR1 is SEHNR, CDR2 FQNEAQ (reference sequence). Trimming took 2 bases from V and 5 from J; bases not matched to a gene: 5. The CDR3 runs 15 residues. This CDR3 reads CASSLYGRGDNEQFF. Written as DNA, the CDR3 is TGTGCCAGCAGCTTATACGGGAGGGGTGACAATGAGCAGTTCTTC.

The chain joins TRBV13 to TRBJ2-1; D is perhaps TRBD1 (6 bases). CDR1 is PRHDT and CDR2 is FYEKMQ in the germline V gene (reference sequence). The V end was cut by 5 bases, the J end by 4 bases, with 21 bases between. This CDR3 is 17 amino acids long. The CDR3 sequence is CASSEETGRRRYNEQFF. CDR3 in DNA: TGTGCCAGCAGCGAAGAAACAGGGAGAAGAAGGTACAATGAGCAGTTCTTC. The full variable domain, in which reference TRBV13 and TRBJ2-1 provide the parts outside the CDR3, is AAGVIQSPRHLIKEKRETATLKCYPIPRHDTVYWYQQGPGQDPQFLISFYEKMQSDKGSIPDRFSAQQFSDYHSELNMSSLELGDSALYFCASSEETGRRRYNEQFFGPGTRLTVL.

The rearrangement links TRBV10-3 to TRBJ2-3; TRBD2 matches at 7 bases. Germline V gene lookup returns CDR1 ENHRY and CDR2 SYGVKD. The CDR3 totals 13 residues. The J segment lost 5 bases and the V segment lost 5 bases, leaving 4 bases of the junction unmatched. The CDR3 here is CAISTTSLDTQYF. Written as DNA, the CDR3 is TGTGCCATCAGTACGACTAGCTTAGATACGCAGTATTTT.

This chain links TRBV12-3 or TRBV12-4 with TRBJ1-1, with D unclear. Trimming took 6 bases from V and 6 from J, leaving 8 bases between them. This CDR3 is 11 amino acids long. DNA of the CDR3: TGTGCCAGCAGAAGAACAGCTGAAGCTTTCTTT. It yields the protein CASRRTAEAFF.

The V and J genes are TRBV7-4 and TRBJ2-5; 8 nucleotides agree with TRBD1. CDR1 SGHVT and CDR2 SQSDAQ come from the germline V gene. The V gene end was trimmed by 4 bases and the J gene end by 3 bases; junction bases not matched to a gene: 1. This CDR3 comprises 13 residues. The CDR3 region is CASSWTGKETQYF. CDR3 DNA sequence: TGTGCCAGCAGCTGGACAGGGAAAGAGACCCAGTACTTC.

The CDR3 DNA follows: TGTGCCAGCAGCCAATGGAGCTCCAGGGGTTCTTATTTGGATACGCAGTATTTT. It translates to CASSQWSSRGSYLDTQYF. The chain is built from TRBV4-2 and TRBJ2-3; a possible D gene is TRBD1 (6 bases). V was trimmed by 2 bases and J by 6 bases, leaving 24 bases between them. Germline V CDR1 and CDR2: LGHNA, YNFKEQ. There are 18 residues in the CDR3.

This sequence joins TRBV19 and TRBJ1-2; perhaps TRBD1 as D (6 bases). Germline V CDR1 and CDR2: LNHDA, SQIVND (reference sequence). V lost 5 bases and J 0 bases, leaving 16 bases between the germline ends. The CDR3 consists of 16 residues. The CDR3 region has the DNA TGTGCCAGTAGTTTGGGGGGGCCTCGAACTAACTATGGCTACACCTTC. This translates into CASSLGGPRTNYGYTF.

This chain uses TRBV7-6 with TRBJ2-3, with a tentative D call TRBD2 (5 bases). Between the trimmed V and J ends, which lost 0 bases and 0 bases, there was a span of 10 bases. Per the germline V gene, CDR1 is SGHVS and CDR2 is FNYEAQ. CDR3 length: 16 residues. CDR3: CASSLAGRPSTDTQYF. For the CDR3, the DNA is TGTGCCAGCAGCTTAGCAGGGAGACCTAGCACAGATACGCAGTATTTT. Looking up the rest from reference TRBV7-6 and TRBJ2-3 gives the full variable domain: GAGVSQSPRYKVTKRGQDVALRCDPISGHVSLYWYRQALGQGPEFLTYFNYEAQQDKSGLPNDRFSAERPEGSISTLTIQRTEQRDSAMYRCASSLAGRPSTDTQYFGPGTRLTVL.

This sequence joins TRBV27 and TRBJ1-1; TRBD1 aligns across 7 bases. In germline, CDR1 is MNHEY, CDR2 SMNVEV (reference sequence). This CDR3 is 14 amino acids long. V lost 5 bases to trimming and J lost 0 bases; unmatched junction nucleotides: 3. In DNA form, the CDR3 reads TGTGCCAGCAGTAAAGGGACAGTGAACACTGAAGCTTTCTTT. Translated, it gives CASSKGTVNTEAFF.